Here is one TCR beta chain with its context. These data belong to a study of control samples from healthy donors and cancer patients. The germline V gene has CDR1 KGHSH and CDR2 LQKENI. CDR3 size: 13 residues. V was clipped by 2 bases and J by 2 bases, with 4 bases between them. The assay was immunoSEQ multiplex PCR, and TCRdb's table has in-frame clones only and misses some. This sample has 70,000 to 95,000 clones, with approximately 93% found just once. This TCR was recovered from a woman between 40 and 50 years old with lung cancer. V gene TRBV18 combines with J gene TRBJ1-5; D unresolved. The sequencing input was PBMCs. The CDR3 here is CASSPSGNQPQHF. The CDR3 DNA sequence: TGTGCCAGCTCACCATCTGGCAATCAGCCCCAGCATTTT.